The 31 T cell receptor beta chains presented below share a single source sample, sequenced in a study of T cell repertoires in cytomegalovirus infection. TCRdb re-derived calls from the reads in MiXCR, one entry per CDR3 protein. The data contain 480,000 or so distinct CDR3 sequences, about 11% of them singletons. Material: PBMCs. The receptors stem from a human donor in good health (CMV status not recorded). Some clones in this sample may be carry-over from other donors' samples.

This clonotype came up many times. V is TRBV6-1 and J is TRBJ1-5; 7 bases map to TRBD1. The CDR3 has 15 amino acids. CDR1 and CDR2 from the germline V gene are MNHNS and SASEGT. V lost 5 bases and J lost 6; bases outside the gene matches: 10. CDR3 DNA sequence: TGTGCCAGCAGTCCTCGGACAGGCCGAGGTCAGCCCCAGCATTTT. Translation: CASSPRTGRGQPQHF.

There are a few counts of this clonotype. This chain uses TRBV6-5 with TRBJ2-1; TRBD1 matches 10 bases. The CDR3 is 15 amino acids. Germline V gene sequence: CDR1 MNHEY, CDR2 SVGAGI. The V gene end was trimmed by 3 bases and the J gene end by 8 bases; junction bases not matched to a gene: 7. The CDR3 nucleotides read TGTGCCAGCAGTTATAGGGACAGGGGCTTCTATGAGCAGTTCTTC. Translated, it gives CASSYRDRGFYEQFF.

The V gene is TRBV19, the J gene TRBJ1-1; TRBD1 agrees at 7 bases. V lost 4 bases to trimming and J lost 0 bases; unmatched junction nucleotides: 5. The CDR3 has 15 residues. Germline V gene lookup returns CDR1 LNHDA and CDR2 SQIVND (reference sequence). The CDR3 protein is CASSRTGLMNTEAFF. The CDR3 DNA reads TGTGCCAGTAGTAGGACAGGCCTCATGAACACTGAAGCTTTCTTT.

This clonotype was seen only a few times. This chain uses TRBV20-1 with TRBJ1-6, with 9 bases aligning to TRBD1. Germline V CDR1 and CDR2: DFQATT, SNEGSKA (reference sequence). J gave up 6 bases and V 2 bases, and 5 bases lay outside the gene matches. The CDR3 extends over 15 amino acids. DNA of the CDR3: TGCAGTGCTAGACCGGGGACAGGGACTAATTCACCCCTCCACTTT. Its translation is CSARPGTGTNSPLHF.

This clonotype was detected ten times or more. At one of its ends the junction is not consistent with the germline gene, which may arise from a read error. The V call is TRBV5-1, the J call TRBJ2-3; TRBD2 matches at 10 bases. CDR3 length: 16 residues. The germline gives CDR1 SGHRS, CDR2 YFSETQ. The CDR3 sequence: CASSLEAGGSTDTQYF. In DNA form, the CDR3 reads TGTGCCAGCAGCTTGGAAGCGGGAGGGAGCACAGATACGCAGTATTTT.

V usage is TRBV5-5 and J usage is TRBJ1-4; 8 bases align to TRBD1. Germline CDR1 SGHKS, CDR2 YYEKEE (reference sequence). V was clipped by 4 bases and J by 8 bases; unmatched bases: 13. This CDR3 has 16 residues. The CDR3 bases are TGTGCCAGCAGCAAACCCCCGGACAGGGCCGTCGAAAAACTGTTTTTT. This translates into CASSKPPDRAVEKLFF.

This clonotype has ten or more counts. The chain recombines TRBV7-2 with TRBJ2-3; 14 bases match TRBD2. This CDR3 has 16 residues. J was trimmed by 1 base and V by 5 bases; bases with no gene match: 2. Germline values: CDR1 SGHTA, CDR2 FQGNSA. The CDR3 spells CASSGTSGGGTDTQYF. CDR3 in DNA: TGTGCCAGCAGCGGGACTAGCGGGGGCGGCACAGATACGCAGTATTTT.

In the case of this clonotype: A much more abundant neighbour one base away suggests this may be a read error. Here the CDR3 omits its conserved ending phenylalanine or tryptophan, so a read error is the likely source. The chain carries TRBV5-4 and TRBJ1-2; 10 bases fit TRBD1. Trimming cost V 4 bases and J 3 bases; bases outside gene matches: 9. The CDR3 has 16 residues. CDR1 is SGHNT, CDR2 YYREEE, per germline (reference sequence). The CDR3 region is CASSRSSGTGDYGYTI. DNA for the CDR3: TGTGCCAGCAGCCGAAGCAGCGGGACAGGGGACTATGGCTACACCATC.

This clonotype was seen at least ten times. The gene calls are TRBV12-3 or TRBV12-4 and TRBJ2-2; 10 nucleotides match TRBD1. The CDR3 is made up of 16 amino acids. J gave up 0 bases and V 6 bases, and 4 bases lay outside the gene matches. CDR3 amino acids: CASSPGQGTNTGELFF. The CDR3 DNA reads as TGTGCCAGCAGCCCGGGACAGGGGACGAACACCGGGGAGCTGTTTTTT.

This clonotype appeared many times. This rearrangement joins TRBV6-1 to TRBJ2-1; possibly TRBD1 or TRBD2 for D (7 bases each). The germline V and J ends were trimmed by 2 bases and 2 bases, with 13 bases remaining between them. This CDR3 region has 16 residues. Germline V lookup: CDR1 MNHNS, CDR2 SASEGT. Here the CDR3 reads CASSERQGLTYNEQFF. The DNA of the CDR3 is TGTGCCAGCAGTGAACGACAGGGACTAACCTACAATGAGCAGTTCTTC.

This clonotype appeared many times. The chain joins TRBV7-2 to TRBJ2-1; no clear D gene. This CDR3 has 11 amino acids. Germline CDR1 and CDR2: SGHTA and FQGNSA. The V gene lost 6 bases and the J gene lost 8 bases, with 8 bases spanning the gap. In nucleotides, the CDR3 is TGTGCCAGCAGTTACACGGATGAGCAGTTCTTC. It translates to CASSYTDEQFF.

Concerning this clonotype: A read error is possible here, since a much larger clone lies one base away. The rearrangement uses TRBV4-2 and TRBJ2-1; 9 bases are a match to TRBD1. With 0 bases clipped from V and 8 bases from J, the junction kept 5 bases outside the gene matches. Germline CDR1 is LGHNA and CDR2 is YNFKEQ. This CDR3 comprises 15 residues. The CDR3 coding sequence is TGTGCCAGCAGCCAAGAAGGACAGGGGAGTGATGAGCAGTTCTTC. It translates to CASSQEGQGSDEQFF.

Many counts were recorded for this clonotype. The chain couples TRBV12-3 or TRBV12-4 to TRBJ1-2; perhaps TRBD1 as D (5 bases). The CDR3 runs 14 residues. V dropped 5 bases and J dropped 6 bases, with 16 bases sitting between them. DNA for the CDR3: TGTGCCAGCAGTCAACGGGGACTGATGGATGGCTACACCTTC. Translation: CASSQRGLMDGYTF.

This clonotype was seen repeatedly, ten times or more. CDR3 DNA sequence: TGCGCCAGCAGCTCCATACATCTGACCCGAGGCCTCCAAGAGACCCAGTACTTC. This translates into CASSSIHLTRGLQETQYF. The chain carries TRBV5-1 and TRBJ2-5; D is unclear. CDR1 is SGHRS, CDR2 YFSETQ, per germline. The CDR3 runs to 18 residues. V gave up 3 bases and J gave up 1 base, with 22 bases separating them.

In its sample, this clonotype was seen a few times. The chain is built from TRBV9 and TRBJ2-1; 9 positions agree with TRBD1. Germline lookup yields CDR1 SGDLS and CDR2 YYNGEE. The CDR3 has 16 amino acids. V shed 4 bases, J shed 5 bases, and the junction held 10 bases outside the gene matches. In DNA form, the CDR3 reads TGTGCCAGCAGCCCCCCGGGACAGGGAACCGACAATGAGCAGTTCTTC. Translation gives CASSPPGQGTDNEQFF.

This clonotype was picked up a small number of times. V usage is TRBV5-1 and J usage is TRBJ1-2, with 8 bases identical to TRBD1. CDR1 is SGHRS, CDR2 YFSETQ, per germline. The CDR3 is 15 residues long. The V and J ends lost 2 bases and 4 bases, in that order; junction bases with no gene match: 7. CDR3 bases: TGCGCCAGCAGCTTATCAGGGGGCGCTGGCTATGGCTACACCTTC. Translating gives CASSLSGGAGYGYTF.

This clonotype was counted ten times or more. The chain uses TRBV7-8 and TRBJ2-1, with TRBD2 matching 7 bases. Trimming at V came to 2 bases and at J to 4 bases, leaving 14 bases not matched to a gene. This CDR3 comprises 18 residues. The V gene's germline CDR1 is SGHVS and CDR2 FQNEAQ. CDR3 sequence reads: CASSLRSGLGGVYNEQFF. DNA of the CDR3: TGTGCCAGCAGCTTAAGATCGGGGTTGGGGGGGGTGTACAATGAGCAGTTCTTC.

The chain uses TRBV11-2 and TRBJ2-5; 8 positions agree with TRBD2. The germline V gene encodes CDR1 SGHAT and CDR2 FQNNGV. V was clipped by 1 base and J by 2 bases; unmatched bases: 6. The CDR3 length is 16 residues. Written as DNA, the CDR3 is TGTGCCAGCAGCTTAGGGGTAGCGGGGAATCAAGAGACCCAGTACTTC. Protein sequence: CASSLGVAGNQETQYF.

This clonotype was counted many times. The chain recombines TRBV4-1 with TRBJ2-1; no clear D gene. This CDR3 is 16 amino acids long. The germline V gene encodes CDR1 MGHRA and CDR2 YSYEKL. Deletions cut 0 bases from V and 7 bases from J, with 16 bases between. DNA of the CDR3: TGCGCCAGCAGCCAAGAGGGCTTCAGGCAAGATAATGAGCAGTTCTTC. Its translation is CASSQEGFRQDNEQFF.

This sequence joins TRBV3-1 and TRBJ2-3; D possibly matches TRBD1 or TRBD2 (6 bases each). This CDR3 comprises 15 residues. V shed 4 bases and J shed 5 bases, with 16 bases lying between them. The germline V gene encodes CDR1 LGHDT and CDR2 YNNKEL (reference sequence). CDR3: CASSPGTRGIDTQYF. Here the CDR3 DNA reads TGTGCCAGCAGCCCCGGGACACGGGGGATAGATACGCAGTATTTT.

This chain joins TRBV2 and TRBJ1-2; D remains unclear. V was pared by 5 bases and J by 6 bases, with 10 bases between. Germline V lookup: CDR1 SNHLY, CDR2 FYNNEI. The CDR3 is 12 residues long. The CDR3 DNA reads TGTGCCAGCAGTCGGGCAGGCAATGGCTACACCTTC. Its protein product is CASSRAGNGYTF.

Many counts were recorded for this clonotype. This chain links TRBV6-5 with TRBJ2-3; perhaps TRBD2 as D (7 bases). The CDR3 has 15 residues. Germline V gene data show CDR1 as MNHEY and CDR2 as SVGAGI. The ends were cut back, 9 bases at V and 5 bases at J, with 21 bases in the middle. The CDR3 nucleotides are TGTGCCAGTTCATGGGGGGGGCAGGTGAGAGATACGCAGTATTTT. The encoded protein is CASSWGGQVRDTQYF.

This clonotype was counted at least ten times. CDR3 nucleotide sequence: TGTGCCAGCGCCGATTTTGAAAAACTGTTTTTT. Translated: CASADFEKLFF. This chain connects TRBV6-1 to TRBJ1-4; unclear D gene. Germline V gene data show CDR1 as MNHNS and CDR2 as SASEGT. The ends were cut back, 8 bases at V and 7 bases at J, with 8 bases in the middle. This CDR3 comprises 11 residues.

The chain links TRBV18 to TRBJ1-1; 7 nucleotides agree with TRBD1. V shed 3 bases and J 4 bases; nucleotides not matched to a gene: 8. Per the germline V gene, CDR1 is KGHSH and CDR2 is LQKENI. The length of the CDR3 is 15 residues. CDR3 coding DNA: TGTGCCAGCTCACCTGGGACAGTCATAAGCACTGAAGCTTTCTTT. It specifies CASSPGTVISTEAFF.

The V call is TRBV9, the J call TRBJ2-3; possible D gene TRBD2, 6 bases. There are 21 residues in the CDR3. Germline CDR1 reads SGDLS; CDR2 reads YYNGEE. V was shortened by 0 bases and J by 4 bases, with 30 bases between the two germline ends. CDR3 region: CASSVDPLRPGSGSAADTQYF. The CDR3 DNA reads as TGTGCCAGCAGCGTAGACCCCCTCCGTCCCGGGAGTGGGAGTGCCGCAGATACGCAGTATTTT.

This clonotype occurred a few times. The chain joins TRBV29-1 to TRBJ2-1, with 7 bases matching TRBD2. V was pared by 7 bases and J by 8 bases, with 11 bases of the junction left unmatched. Germline CDR1 and CDR2: SQVTM and ANQGSEA. This CDR3 is built from 13 residues. CDR3 sequence (DNA): TGCAGCGCCCTGCCGGGAGGAGGCGATGAGCAGTTCTTC. Its translation is CSALPGGGDEQFF.

The V call is TRBV28, the J call TRBJ1-2, with D possibly TRBD1 on 6 matching bases. This CDR3 region has 11 residues. Germline V gives CDR1 MDHEN, CDR2 SYDVKM. Trimming shortened V by 9 bases and J by 4 bases, and 9 bases separated the two germline ends. Here the CDR3 DNA reads TGTGCCAGTGGACAGATCTATGGCTACACCTTC. Its protein product is CASGQIYGYTF.

This clonotype was seen more than once but under ten times. The DNA of the CDR3 is TGTGCCAGCAGCTTACGTAGCTCCTATAATTCACCCCTCCACTTT. Protein: CASSLRSSYNSPLHF. The chain carries TRBV7-8 and TRBJ1-6; D remains unclear. V was clipped by 2 bases and J by 0 bases, with 5 bases between them. The CDR3 is 15 amino acids. The germline V gene encodes CDR1 SGHVS and CDR2 FQNEAQ. Together with reference TRBV7-8 and TRBJ1-6, the CDR3 gives the full variable domain: GAGVSQSPRYKVAKRGQDVALRCDPISGHVSLFWYQQALGQGPEFLTYFQNEAQLDKSGLPSDRFFAERPEGSVSTLKIQRTQQEDSAVYLCASSLRSSYNSPLHFGNGTRLTVT.

This clonotype has at least ten counts. The V and J genes are TRBV19 and TRBJ2-3; 7 bases are a match to TRBD2. The CDR3 sequence is 14 residues long. V trimming: 5 bases; J trimming: 7 bases; junction bases outside the gene matches: 9. CDR1 LNHDA and CDR2 SQIVND come from the germline V gene (reference sequence). CDR3 nucleotides: TGTGCCAGTAGTCCCCGGCGACTAGCATATACGCAGTATTTT. It yields the protein CASSPRRLAYTQYF.

This clonotype showed up just a few times. The chain carries TRBV29-1 and TRBJ2-1; 13 bases agree with TRBD2. Germline V gene data show CDR1 as SQVTM and CDR2 as ANQGSEA. The CDR3 has 12 amino acids. Unmatched junction bases numbered 3, after V lost 7 bases and J lost 9 bases. The CDR3 region is CSAGLAGVEQFF. CDR3 coding DNA: TGCAGCGCTGGACTAGCGGGAGTTGAGCAGTTCTTC.

This clonotype was seen more than once but under ten times. The J gene is TRBJ2-5, the V gene TRBV9; 7 nucleotides match TRBD1. CDR3 size: 14 residues. CDR1 is SGDLS and CDR2 is YYNGEE in the germline V gene. V dropped 3 bases and J dropped 5; count of bases not matched to a gene: 7. CDR3 loop: CASSEQTGWETQYF. CDR3 sequence (DNA): TGTGCCAGCAGCGAACAGACAGGGTGGGAGACCCAGTACTTC.